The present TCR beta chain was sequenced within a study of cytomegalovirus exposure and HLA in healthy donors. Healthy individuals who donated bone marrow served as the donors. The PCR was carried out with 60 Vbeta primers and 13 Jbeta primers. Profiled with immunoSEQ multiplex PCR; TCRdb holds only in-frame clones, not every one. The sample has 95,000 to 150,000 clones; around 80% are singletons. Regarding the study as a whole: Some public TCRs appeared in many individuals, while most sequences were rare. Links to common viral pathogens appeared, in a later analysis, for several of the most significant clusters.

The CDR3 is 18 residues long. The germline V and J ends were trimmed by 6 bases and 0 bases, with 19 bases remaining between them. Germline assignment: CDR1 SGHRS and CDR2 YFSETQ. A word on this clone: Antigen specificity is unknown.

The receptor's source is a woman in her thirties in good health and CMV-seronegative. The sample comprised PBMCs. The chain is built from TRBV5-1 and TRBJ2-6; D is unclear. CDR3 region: CASTWRELVSSGANVLTF. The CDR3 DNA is TGCGCCAGCACCTGGAGAGAGCTAGTTTCCTCTGGGGCCAACGTCCTGACTTTC.